A selection of T cell receptor beta chains follows, all from one sample in a study of blood T cells in healthy people across ages. TCRdb used MiXCR to reprocess the 5' RACE reads, holding one entry per CDR3 protein. This table holds hundreds of thousands of distinct CDR3 sequences, roughly 41% found once. The sample was blood. These receptor sequences come from a man older than 75 in good health. CDR3s include the opening cysteine and the closing phenylalanine or tryptophan. The D gene is left open where the match is weak. Some rows mark clone size as missing; the rest say once, few, many or name a class of expanded clone.

clone_size j_call d_call v_call cdr3_aa cdr3_nt
NA TRBJ2-3 NA TRBV4-1 CASSQEQGAETQYF TGCGCCAGCAGCCAGGAACAGGGAGCTGAAACGCAGTATTTT
NA TRBJ2-5 NA TRBV7-2 CDSSPTRGGSNEQYF TGTGACAGCAGCCCGACCAGGGGCGGGAGCAATGAGCAGTACTTC
once TRBJ1-2 NA TRBV10-3 CATEEGEDQPSYGYTF TGTGCCACCGAGGAGGGTGAGGACCAACCCTCCTATGGCTACACCTTC
many TRBJ2-3 TRBD2 TRBV14 CASSQGIGGILPDTQYF TGTGCCAGCAGCCAAGGAATCGGGGGGATTCTTCCAGATACGCAGTATTTT
NA TRBJ2-5 NA TRBV20-1 CSAAKRQETQYF TGCAGTGCTGCCAAACGACAAGAGACCCAGTACTTC
few TRBJ2-5 TRBD2 TRBV28 CASGSGGWAQETQYF TGTGCCAGTGGTAGCGGGGGGTGGGCCCAAGAGACCCAGTACTTC
few TRBJ2-2 NA TRBV6-2/TRBV6-3 CASSLILQGTGELFF TGTGCCAGCAGTCTGATTTTACAGGGCACCGGGGAGCTGTTTTTT
few TRBJ2-3 NA TRBV20-1 CSGGRVDGTDTQYF TGCAGTGGGGGAAGGGTCGACGGGACAGATACGCAGTATTTT
many TRBJ2-5 NA TRBV7-2 CASSLETASQETQYF TGTGCCAGCAGCCTGGAGACAGCGTCACAAGAGACCCAGTACTTC
NA TRBJ2-4 NA TRBV28 CASSVPGTKNIQYF TGTGCCAGCAGTGTCCCGGGAACCAAAAACATTCAGTACTTC
NA TRBJ1-2 NA TRBV5-1 CASSWGGTPKLGSYGYTF TGCGCCAGCAGCTGGGGAGGGACACCCAAGTTGGGATCTTATGGCTACACCTTC
NA TRBJ1-6 TRBD1 TRBV6-5 CASRMSRDRGLSPLHF TGTGCCAGCAGAATGAGCCGGGACAGGGGGCTCTCACCCCTCCACTTT
NA TRBJ2-5 TRBD1 TRBV11-2 CASSFGGQFQETQYF TGTGCCAGCAGCTTTGGGGGACAGTTCCAAGAGACCCAGTACTTC
NA TRBJ2-1 NA TRBV6-6 CASKLDSSYNEQFF TGTGCCAGCAAATTGGACAGCTCCTACAATGAGCAGTTCTTC
few TRBJ2-6 NA TRBV30 CAWRRANVLTF TGTGCCTGGAGAAGGGCCAACGTCCTGACTTTC
once TRBJ1-5 NA TRBV5-5 CAGSLGFSNQPQHF TGTGCCGGCAGCTTAGGTTTTAGCAATCAGCCCCAGCATTTT
NA TRBJ1-1 NA TRBV20-1 CSARVGSTGNTEAFF TGCAGTGCTAGAGTGGGATCTACAGGGAACACTGAAGCTTTCTTT
few TRBJ1-1 NA TRBV30 CAWSQWGNTEAFF TGTGCCTGGAGTCAGTGGGGAAACACTGAAGCTTTCTTT
NA TRBJ2-7 NA TRBV7-2 CASSPSRNEQYF TGTGCCAGCAGCCCGAGTAGAAATGAGCAGTACTTC
NA TRBJ2-7 NA TRBV3-1 CASSQDLAAGSYEQYF TGTGCCAGCAGCCAAGATCTCGCAGCTGGATCCTACGAGCAGTACTTC
NA TRBJ2-7 NA TRBV30 CAWTESYSYEQYF TGTGCCTGGACTGAGAGCTACTCCTACGAGCAGTACTTC
few TRBJ2-5 NA TRBV11-2 CASSSPWVPGFATQYF TGTGCCAGCAGCTCACCGTGGGTTCCAGGATTTGCGACCCAGTACTTC
NA TRBJ1-1 NA TRBV6-2/TRBV6-3 CASTPRGRLNTEAFF TGTGCCAGCACTCCCAGGGGCAGATTGAACACTGAAGCTTTCTTT
NA TRBJ2-7 TRBD1 TRBV6-2/TRBV6-3 CASRIQGARGSYEQYF TGTGCCAGCAGGATACAGGGGGCGAGGGGTTCCTACGAGCAGTACTTC
few TRBJ2-7 NA TRBV20-1 CSARRVEGSYEQYF TGCAGTGCTAGGCGGGTGGAGGGTAGCTACGAGCAGTACTTC
NA TRBJ2-5 TRBD2 TRBV6-5 CASKSSGRGNNEQYF TGTGCCAGCAAATCCAGCGGGAGAGGGAACAATGAGCAGTACTTC
few TRBJ2-1 TRBD1 TRBV5-6 CASRRGQTYNEQFF TGTGCCAGCAGGAGGGGACAGACATACAATGAGCAGTTCTTC
NA TRBJ1-6 NA TRBV28 CASKGPGLNSPLHF TGTGCCAGCAAGGGGCCAGGCCTAAATTCACCCCTCCACTTT
NA TRBJ2-7 NA TRBV2 CASSEPSVSYEQYF TGTGCCAGCAGTGAGCCTAGCGTCTCCTACGAGCAGTACTTC
NA TRBJ2-6 NA TRBV6-1 CASSLYPPMGSGANVLTF TGTGCCAGCAGTCTCTATCCCCCAATGGGCTCTGGGGCCAACGTCCTGACTTTC
NA TRBJ2-7 NA TRBV3-1 CASSRSAGGASYEQYF TGTGCCAGCAGCCGATCCGCCGGCGGGGCCTCCTACGAGCAGTACTTC
few TRBJ1-4 NA TRBV29-1 CSVPDGTNEKLFF TGCAGCGTCCCGGATGGTACTAATGAAAAACTGTTTTTT
many TRBJ2-5 NA TRBV7-2 CASSRQSREETQYF TGTGCCAGCAGCCGACAGTCTAGGGAAGAGACCCAGTACTTC
many TRBJ2-7 TRBD1 TRBV12-3/TRBV12-4 CASSLGQGYYNEQYF TGTGCCAGCAGTTTAGGACAGGGATACTACAATGAGCAGTACTTC
few TRBJ2-7 TRBD2 TRBV11-2 CASIEGAGGPLSYEQYF TGTGCCAGCATCGAAGGGGCGGGAGGGCCACTCTCCTACGAGCAGTACTTC
once TRBJ2-3 NA TRBV7-9 CASSLNRASGDTQYF TGTGCCAGCAGCCTAAATCGGGCTAGTGGAGATACGCAGTATTTT
NA TRBJ2-7 TRBD2 TRBV9 CASTGLAGGNYNEQYF TGTGCCAGCACCGGCCTAGCGGGGGGCAACTACAATGAGCAGTACTTC
NA TRBJ2-7 NA TRBV6-2/TRBV6-3 CASSYDRGGHEQYF TGTGCCAGCAGTTATGACAGGGGAGGGCACGAGCAGTACTTC
few TRBJ2-3 TRBD2 TRBV7-9 CASSPTERGAGDTQYF TGTGCCAGCAGCCCCACCGAGCGGGGGGCCGGAGATACGCAGTATTTT
NA TRBJ2-2 NA TRBV20-1 CSAPDGSGFTGELFF TGCAGTGCTCCGGACGGTTCAGGGTTTACCGGGGAGCTGTTTTTT